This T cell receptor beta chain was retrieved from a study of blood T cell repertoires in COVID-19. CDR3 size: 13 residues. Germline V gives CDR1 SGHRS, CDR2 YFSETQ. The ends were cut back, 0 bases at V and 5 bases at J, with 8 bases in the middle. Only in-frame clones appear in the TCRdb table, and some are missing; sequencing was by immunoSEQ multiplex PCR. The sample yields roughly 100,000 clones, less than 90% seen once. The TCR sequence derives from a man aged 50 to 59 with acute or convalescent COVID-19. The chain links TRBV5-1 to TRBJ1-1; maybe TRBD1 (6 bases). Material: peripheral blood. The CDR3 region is CASSLEGGTEAFF. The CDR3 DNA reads TGCGCCAGCAGCTTGGAGGGGGGGACTGAAGCTTTCTTT.